This T cell receptor beta chain is drawn from a study of T cell repertoires in cytomegalovirus infection. Study in general: In public TCR beta signatures, there were indications of both CMV infection and matching HLA type.

Study findings and constraints: Totalled public TCR beta family frequency picked out people who carried CMV plus the relevant HLA.

MiXCR, run by TCRdb on the reads, gives a single entry per CDR3 protein. The sample shows 680,000 or so distinct CDR3 sequences, roughly 35% of them seen only once. A word on this clonotype: Its antigen is unidentified.

From germline, CDR1 is SEHNR and CDR2 FQNEAQ (reference sequence). The length of the CDR3 is 15 residues. Trimming left V 2 bases short and J 0 bases short, with 9 bases between. This sequence joins TRBV7-9 and TRBJ2-3; a possible D gene is TRBD1 (5 bases). The clonotype comes from a human donor in good health (CMV status not recorded). Some clones in this sample may be carry-over from other donors' samples. Sequenced material: PBMCs. CDR3 DNA: TGTGCCAGCAGCTTAAGGGGTCCCAGCACAGATACGCAGTATTTT. It specifies CASSLRGPSTDTQYF. Full variable domain (rest looked up from reference TRBV7-9 and TRBJ2-3): DTGVSQNPRHKITKRGQNVTFRCDPISEHNRLYWYRQTLGQGPEFLTYFQNEAQLEKSRLLSDRFSAERPKGSFSTLEIQRTEQGDSAMYLCASSLRGPSTDTQYFGPGTRLTVL.